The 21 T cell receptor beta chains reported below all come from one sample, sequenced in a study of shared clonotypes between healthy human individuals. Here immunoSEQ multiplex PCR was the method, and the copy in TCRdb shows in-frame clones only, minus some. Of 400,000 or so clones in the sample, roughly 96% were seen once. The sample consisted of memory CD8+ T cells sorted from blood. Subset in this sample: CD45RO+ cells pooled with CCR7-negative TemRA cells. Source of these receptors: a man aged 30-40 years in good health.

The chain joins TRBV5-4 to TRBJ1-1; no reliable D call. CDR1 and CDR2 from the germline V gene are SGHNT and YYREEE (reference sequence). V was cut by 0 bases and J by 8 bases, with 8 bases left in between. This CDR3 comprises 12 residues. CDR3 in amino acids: CASSLVGREAFF. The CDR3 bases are TGTGCCAGCAGCTTGGTAGGCAGAGAAGCTTTCTTT.

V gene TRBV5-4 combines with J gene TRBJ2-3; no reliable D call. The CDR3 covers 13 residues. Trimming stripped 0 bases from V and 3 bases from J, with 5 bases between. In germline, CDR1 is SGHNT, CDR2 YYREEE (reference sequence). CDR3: CASSLDGTDTQYF. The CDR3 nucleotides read TGTGCCAGCAGCTTGGACGGGACAGATACGCAGTATTTT.

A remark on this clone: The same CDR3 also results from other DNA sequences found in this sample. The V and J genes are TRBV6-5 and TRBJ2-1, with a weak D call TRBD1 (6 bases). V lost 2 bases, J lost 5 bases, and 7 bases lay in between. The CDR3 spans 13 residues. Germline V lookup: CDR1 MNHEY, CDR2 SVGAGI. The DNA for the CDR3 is TGTGCCAGCAGTTACGGGACAAACAATGAGCAGTTCTTC. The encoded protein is CASSYGTNNEQFF.

CDR3 sequence: CAWSVRLAGYYNEQFF. The CDR3 DNA reads as TGTGCCTGGAGTGTAAGGCTAGCGGGTTACTACAATGAGCAGTTCTTC. V and J are TRBV30 and TRBJ2-1, with 8 bases fitting TRBD2. CDR3 length: 16 amino acids. With V trimmed by 0 bases and J by 3 bases, 7 bases remained unmatched. Looked up from germline, CDR1 is GTSNPN and CDR2 is SVGIG (reference sequence).

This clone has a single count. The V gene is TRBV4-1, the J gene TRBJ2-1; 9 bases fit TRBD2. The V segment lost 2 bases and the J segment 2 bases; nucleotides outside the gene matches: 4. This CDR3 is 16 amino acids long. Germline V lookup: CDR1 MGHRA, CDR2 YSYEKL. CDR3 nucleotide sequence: TGCGCCAGCAGCCAACCCCAGCGGGGGGCCTACAATGAGCAGTTCTTC. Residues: CASSQPQRGAYNEQFF.

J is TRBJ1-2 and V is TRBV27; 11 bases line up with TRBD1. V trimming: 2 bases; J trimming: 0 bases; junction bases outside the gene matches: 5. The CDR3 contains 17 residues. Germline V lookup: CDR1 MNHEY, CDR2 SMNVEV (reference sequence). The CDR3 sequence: CASSLKGQGGANYGYTF. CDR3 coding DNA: TGTGCCAGCAGTTTAAAGGGACAGGGGGGAGCTAACTATGGCTACACCTTC.

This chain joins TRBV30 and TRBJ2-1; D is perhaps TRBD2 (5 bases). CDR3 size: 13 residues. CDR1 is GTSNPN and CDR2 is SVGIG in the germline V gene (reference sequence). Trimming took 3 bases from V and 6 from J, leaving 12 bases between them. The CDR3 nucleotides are TGTGCCTGGAGCGGGAATAACGCCAATGAGCAGTTCTTC. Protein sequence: CAWSGNNANEQFF.

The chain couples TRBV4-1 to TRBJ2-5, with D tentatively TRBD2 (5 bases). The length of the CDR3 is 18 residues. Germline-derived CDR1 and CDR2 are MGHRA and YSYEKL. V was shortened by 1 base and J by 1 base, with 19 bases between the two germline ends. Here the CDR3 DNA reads TGCGCCAGCAGCCAAGGGCTCCTCCGAGCGGAGCCCCAAGAGACCCAGTACTTC. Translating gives CASSQGLLRAEPQETQYF.

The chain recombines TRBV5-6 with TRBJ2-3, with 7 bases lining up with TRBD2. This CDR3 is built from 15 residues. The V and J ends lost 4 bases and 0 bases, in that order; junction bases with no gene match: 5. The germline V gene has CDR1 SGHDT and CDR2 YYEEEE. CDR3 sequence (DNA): TGTGCCAGCAGCCAAAGCGGGATAAGCACAGATACGCAGTATTTT. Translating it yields CASSQSGISTDTQYF. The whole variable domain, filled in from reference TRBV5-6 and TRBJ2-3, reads DAGVTQSPTHLIKTRGQQVTLRCSPKSGHDTVSWYQQALGQGPQFIFQYYEEEERQRGNFPDRFSGHQFPNYSSELNVNALLLGDSALYLCASSQSGISTDTQYFGPGTRLTVL.

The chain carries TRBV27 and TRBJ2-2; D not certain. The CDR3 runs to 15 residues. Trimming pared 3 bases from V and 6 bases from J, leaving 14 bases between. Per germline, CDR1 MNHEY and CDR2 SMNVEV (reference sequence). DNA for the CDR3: TGTGCCAGCAGTTTTCGGTTCCTCGGATCCGGGGAGCTGTTTTTT. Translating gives CASSFRFLGSGELFF.

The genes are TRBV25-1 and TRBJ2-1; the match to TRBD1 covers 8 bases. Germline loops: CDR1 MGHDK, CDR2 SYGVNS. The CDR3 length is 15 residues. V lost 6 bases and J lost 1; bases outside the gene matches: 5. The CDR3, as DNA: TGTGCCAGCAGGACAGGGGTTGAATCCTACAATGAGCAGTTCTTC. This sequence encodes CASRTGVESYNEQFF.

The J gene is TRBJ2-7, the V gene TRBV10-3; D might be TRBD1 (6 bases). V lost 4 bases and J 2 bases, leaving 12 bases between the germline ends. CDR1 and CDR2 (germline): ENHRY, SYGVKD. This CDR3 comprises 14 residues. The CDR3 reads CAISAARGTYEQYF. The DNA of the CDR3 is TGTGCCATCAGTGCTGCCAGGGGAACCTACGAGCAGTACTTC.

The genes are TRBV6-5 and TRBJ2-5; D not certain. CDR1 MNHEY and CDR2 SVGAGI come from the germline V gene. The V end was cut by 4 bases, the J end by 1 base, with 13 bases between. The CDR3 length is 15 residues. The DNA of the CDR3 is TGTGCCAGCAGTTTTCTGGGCACCCGCCAAGAGACCCAGTACTTC. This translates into CASSFLGTRQETQYF.

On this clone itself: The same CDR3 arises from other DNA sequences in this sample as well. In DNA form, the CDR3 reads TGCAGCGCCGGGACTAGCGGGAGCTACGAGCAGTACTTC. The encoded protein is CSAGTSGSYEQYF. The chain joins TRBV29-1 to TRBJ2-7; 14 nucleotides agree with TRBD2. The CDR3 runs to 13 residues. Trimming took 7 bases from V and 3 from J; bases not matched to a gene: 2. CDR1 SQVTM and CDR2 ANQGSEA come from the germline V gene.

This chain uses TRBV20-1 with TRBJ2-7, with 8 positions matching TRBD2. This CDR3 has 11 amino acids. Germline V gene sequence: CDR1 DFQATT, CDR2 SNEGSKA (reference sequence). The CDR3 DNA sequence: TGCGGAACTAGCGGTTACTACGAGCAGTACTTC. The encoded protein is CGTSGYYEQYF.

The CDR3 DNA reads TGCGCCAGCAGCCCCGGACTAGCGGGAGGCAATGAGCAGTTCTTC. Translated, it gives CASSPGLAGGNEQFF. The genes are TRBV4-1 and TRBJ2-1; 14 positions match TRBD2. The CDR3 contains 15 residues. The V gene end was trimmed by 4 bases and the J gene end by 6 bases; junction bases not matched to a gene: 2. The germline V gene has CDR1 MGHRA and CDR2 YSYEKL.

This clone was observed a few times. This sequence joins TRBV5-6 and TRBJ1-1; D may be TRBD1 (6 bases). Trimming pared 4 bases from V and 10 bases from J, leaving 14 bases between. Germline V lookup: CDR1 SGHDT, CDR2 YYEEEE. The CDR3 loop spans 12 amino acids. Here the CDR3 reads CASSGFGGRAFF. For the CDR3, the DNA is TGTGCCAGCAGCGGGTTTGGGGGCCGAGCTTTCTTT.

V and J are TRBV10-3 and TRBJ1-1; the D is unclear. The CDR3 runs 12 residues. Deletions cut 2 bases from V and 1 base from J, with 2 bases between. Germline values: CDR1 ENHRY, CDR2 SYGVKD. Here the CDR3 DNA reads TGTGCCATCAGTGAGGGGAACACTGAAGCTTTCTTT. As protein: CAISEGNTEAFF.

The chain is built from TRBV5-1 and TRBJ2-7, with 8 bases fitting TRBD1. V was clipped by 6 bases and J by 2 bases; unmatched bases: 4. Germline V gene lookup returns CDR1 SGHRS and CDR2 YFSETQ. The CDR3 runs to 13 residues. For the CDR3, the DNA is TGCGCCAGCAAACAGGGGGGCACCTACGAGCAGTACTTC. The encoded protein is CASKQGGTYEQYF.

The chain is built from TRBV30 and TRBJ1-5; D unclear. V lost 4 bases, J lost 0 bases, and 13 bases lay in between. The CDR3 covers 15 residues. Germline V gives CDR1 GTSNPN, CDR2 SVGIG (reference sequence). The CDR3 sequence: CAWTLPGISNQPQHF. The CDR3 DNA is TGTGCCTGGACCCTACCGGGAATTAGCAATCAGCCCCAGCATTTT.

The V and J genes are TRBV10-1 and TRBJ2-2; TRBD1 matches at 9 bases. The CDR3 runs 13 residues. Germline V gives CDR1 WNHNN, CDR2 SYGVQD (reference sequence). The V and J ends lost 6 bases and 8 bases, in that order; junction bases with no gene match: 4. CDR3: CASRGQGTGELFF. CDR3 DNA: TGCGCCAGCAGGGGACAGGGCACGGGGGAGCTGTTTTTT.